The clone carrying this T cell receptor beta chain was recorded once. This sample stems from a study of blood T cell repertoires in COVID-19. Study details: Whether acute or convalescent, the COVID-19 samples came from the United States, Italy and Spain. PBMCs, B-cell-depleted T cells, or T cells were the source of the cDNA or gDNA that made up the material.

Authors' analysis steps: It was from reference gene primer amplification that nucleated cell counts were estimated. Sequencing was performed with immunoSEQ multiplex PCR; in TCRdb, only in-frame clones are kept and a portion is missing. The D gene and trimming were derived from the DNA, and the V and J assignments and clone size from that table. The sample shows fewer than 300,000 clones, around 90% of them seen only once. Trimming removed 2 bases at V and 1 base at J, with 15 bases between. The germline V gene has CDR1 SGHDT and CDR2 YYEEEE. This CDR3 has 16 residues. Sequenced sample: PBMCs or T cells enriched from blood (not recorded which). This clonotype was sampled from a woman between 25 and 40 years old who had recovered from COVID-19. The chain is built from TRBV5-6 and TRBJ2-5, with D perhaps TRBD2 (5 bases). The CDR3 loop reads CASSFGKGSFQETQYF. The CDR3 DNA follows: TGTGCCAGCAGCTTCGGGAAAGGTTCTTTCCAAGAGACCCAGTACTTC. Drawing the rest from reference TRBV5-6 and TRBJ2-5, the complete variable domain is DAGVTQSPTHLIKTRGQQVTLRCSPKSGHDTVSWYQQALGQGPQFIFQYYEEEERQRGNFPDRFSGHQFPNYSSELNVNALLLGDSALYLCASSFGKGSFQETQYFGPGTRLLVL.